This entry lists 10 T cell receptor beta chains sequenced from one sample in a study of blood T cells in healthy people across ages. For the second PCR, which ran for about 7 to 12 cycles, a sample-barcoded 5' primer and a J-beta primer mix were used. TCRdb re-called the 5' RACE reads with MiXCR, one entry per CDR3 protein. Among about a million distinct CDR3 sequences, roughly two fifths were seen once, and the ten largest hold around 14%. Specimen: blood. These receptors all come from a man between 18 and 29 years old in good health.

This clonotype was counted only a few times. This chain links TRBV27 with TRBJ1-6; D remains unclear. Germline CDR1 and CDR2: MNHEY and SMNVEV (reference sequence). There are 16 residues in the CDR3. The ends were cut back, 6 bases at V and 2 bases at J, with 14 bases in the middle. The CDR3 DNA reads TGTGCCAGCAGAACCCACAGAGGAGCCTATAATTCACCCCTCCACTTT. It yields the protein CASRTHRGAYNSPLHF.

This clonotype showed up just a few times. The chain has TRBV9 and TRBJ2-1; D gene uncertain. Germline V lookup: CDR1 SGDLS, CDR2 YYNGEE. The CDR3 is made up of 15 amino acids. The V and J ends lost 0 bases and 0 bases respectively, with 7 bases between them. The CDR3 region has the DNA TGTGCCAGCAGCGTAGGCAGGTACTCCTACAATGAGCAGTTCTTC. It specifies CASSVGRYSYNEQFF.

This clonotype was counted only a few times. The chain couples TRBV29-1 to TRBJ1-2, with D hard to call. V was shortened by 4 bases and J by 0 bases, with 6 bases between the two germline ends. CDR3 length: 12 residues. Germline CDR1 and CDR2: SQVTM and ANQGSEA. The CDR3 DNA is TGCAGCGTTGTACCAGCTAACTATGGCTACACCTTC. Encoded protein: CSVVPANYGYTF.

This clonotype was counted a few times. The chain recombines TRBV7-9 with TRBJ2-5; no definite D call. V dropped 0 bases and J dropped 1 base, with 9 bases sitting between them. There are 15 residues in the CDR3. Germline V gives CDR1 SEHNR, CDR2 FQNEAQ (reference sequence). CDR3 DNA sequence: TGTGCCAGCAGCTTAGCGGAAATAATCCAAGAGACCCAGTACTTC. Its protein product is CASSLAEIIQETQYF.

In this sample, this clonotype turned up a few times. The chain joins TRBV28 to TRBJ2-2; 9 nucleotides match TRBD2. The CDR3 sequence is 14 residues long. Germline V gives CDR1 MDHEN, CDR2 SYDVKM. V lost 4 bases and J lost 6; bases outside the gene matches: 3. The CDR3 sequence: CASSWTSEAGELFF. CDR3 DNA sequence: TGTGCCAGCAGTTGGACTAGCGAAGCCGGGGAGCTGTTTTTT.

This chain joins TRBV9 and TRBJ2-3, with 7 bases lining up with TRBD1. Germline V gene sequence: CDR1 SGDLS, CDR2 YYNGEE. There are 15 residues in the CDR3. Unmatched junction bases numbered 6, after V lost 3 bases and J lost 2 bases. In nucleotides, the CDR3 is TGTGCCAGCAGCGCACCCGGGACAGTCACAGATACGCAGTATTTT. Translated, it gives CASSAPGTVTDTQYF.

Only a few counts were recorded for this clonotype. The V and J genes are TRBV7-2 and TRBJ2-1; tentative D call: TRBD2 (5 bases). In germline, CDR1 is SGHTA, CDR2 FQGNSA. The CDR3 has 17 residues. Trimming stripped 4 bases from V and 8 bases from J, with 24 bases between. The CDR3 here is CASSSYPIGRSVDEQFF. The CDR3 DNA follows: TGTGCCAGCAGCTCATACCCTATAGGACGTAGCGTGGATGAGCAGTTCTTC.

At least ten counts were recorded for this clonotype. The V and J genes are TRBV3-1 and TRBJ2-5; tentatively, D is TRBD1 (5 bases). The CDR3 sequence is 13 residues long. CDR1 LGHDT and CDR2 YNNKEL come from the germline V gene (reference sequence). V lost 1 base to trimming and J lost 3 bases, with 6 bases between them. In DNA, the CDR3 is TGTGCCAGCAGCCAAGCAGGGAAAGAGACCCAGTACTTC. Translation: CASSQAGKETQYF.

The table lists this clonotype with a few counts. V and J are TRBV20-1 and TRBJ1-2; D gene unclear. V was shortened by 2 bases and J by 5 bases, with 9 bases between the two germline ends. CDR3 size: 12 residues. Germline-derived CDR1 and CDR2 are DFQATT and SNEGSKA (reference sequence). CDR3 bases: TGCAGTGCTAGACCTGCCAGATATGGCTACACCTTC. It is translated as CSARPARYGYTF.

This clonotype has more than one count but fewer than ten. The V call is TRBV20-1, the J call TRBJ2-7, with D tentatively TRBD1 (6 bases). Germline CDR1 is DFQATT and CDR2 is SNEGSKA (reference sequence). The CDR3 totals 16 residues. The V end lost 6 bases, the J end lost 0 bases, and 21 bases lay between the germline ends. CDR3 nucleotides: TGCAGTGCCAGTACACCGGGACACCTTCTCTCCTACGAGCAGTACTTC. This translates into CSASTPGHLLSYEQYF.